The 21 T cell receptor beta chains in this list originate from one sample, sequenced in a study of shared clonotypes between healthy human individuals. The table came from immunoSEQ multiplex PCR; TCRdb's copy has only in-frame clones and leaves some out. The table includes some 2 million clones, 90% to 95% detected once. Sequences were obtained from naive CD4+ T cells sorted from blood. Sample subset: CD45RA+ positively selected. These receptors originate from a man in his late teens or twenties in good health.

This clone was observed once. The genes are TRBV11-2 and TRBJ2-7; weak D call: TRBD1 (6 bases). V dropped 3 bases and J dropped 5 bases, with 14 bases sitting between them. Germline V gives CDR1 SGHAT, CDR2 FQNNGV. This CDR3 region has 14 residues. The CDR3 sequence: CASSFTQGWDEQYF. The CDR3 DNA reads TGTGCCAGCAGCTTCACGCAGGGGTGGGACGAGCAGTACTTC.

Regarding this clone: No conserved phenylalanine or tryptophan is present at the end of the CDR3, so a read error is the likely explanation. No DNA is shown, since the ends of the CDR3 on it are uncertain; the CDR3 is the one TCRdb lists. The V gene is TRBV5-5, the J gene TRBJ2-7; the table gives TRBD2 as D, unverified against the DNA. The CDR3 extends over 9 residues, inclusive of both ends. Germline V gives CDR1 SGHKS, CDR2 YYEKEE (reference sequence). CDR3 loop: CASSLKRWN.

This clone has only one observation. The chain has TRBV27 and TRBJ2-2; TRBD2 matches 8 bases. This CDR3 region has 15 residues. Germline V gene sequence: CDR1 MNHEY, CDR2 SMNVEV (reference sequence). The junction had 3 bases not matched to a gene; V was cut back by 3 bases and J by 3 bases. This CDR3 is CASSFGTRDTGELFF. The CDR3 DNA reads TGTGCCAGCAGTTTTGGGACTAGGGACACCGGGGAGCTGTTTTTT.

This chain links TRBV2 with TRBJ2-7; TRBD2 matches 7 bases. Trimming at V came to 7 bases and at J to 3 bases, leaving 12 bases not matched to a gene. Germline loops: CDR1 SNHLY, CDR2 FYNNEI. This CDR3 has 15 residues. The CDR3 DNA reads TGTGCCAGCAATTTACGACTAGCCCTGAGCTACGAGCAGTACTTC. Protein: CASNLRLALSYEQYF.

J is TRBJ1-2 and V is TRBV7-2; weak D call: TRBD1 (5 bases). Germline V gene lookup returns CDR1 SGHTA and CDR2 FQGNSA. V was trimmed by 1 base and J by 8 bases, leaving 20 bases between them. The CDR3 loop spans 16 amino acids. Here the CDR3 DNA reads TGTGCCAGCAGCTTAGGAGGGACTGGATTTATCAGGGGCTACACCTTC. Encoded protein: CASSLGGTGFIRGYTF. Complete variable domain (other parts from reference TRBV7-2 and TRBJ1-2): GAGVSQSPSNKVTEKGKDVELRCDPISGHTALYWYRQSLGQGLEFLIYFQGNSAPDKSGLPSDRFSAERTGGSVSTLTIQRTQQEDSAVYLCASSLGGTGFIRGYTFGSGTRLTVV.

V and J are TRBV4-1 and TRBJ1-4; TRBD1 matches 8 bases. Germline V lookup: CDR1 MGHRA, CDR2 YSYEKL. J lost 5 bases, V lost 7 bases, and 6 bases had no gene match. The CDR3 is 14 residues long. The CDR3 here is CASTLGDRNEKLFF. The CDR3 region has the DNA TGCGCCAGCACCCTGGGGGACAGGAATGAAAAACTGTTTTTT.

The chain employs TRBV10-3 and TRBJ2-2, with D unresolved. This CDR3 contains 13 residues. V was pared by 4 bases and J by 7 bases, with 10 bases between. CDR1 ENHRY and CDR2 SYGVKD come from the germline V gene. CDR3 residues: CAISVDPLGELFF. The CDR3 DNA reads TGTGCCATCAGTGTAGACCCCCTCGGGGAGCTGTTTTTT.

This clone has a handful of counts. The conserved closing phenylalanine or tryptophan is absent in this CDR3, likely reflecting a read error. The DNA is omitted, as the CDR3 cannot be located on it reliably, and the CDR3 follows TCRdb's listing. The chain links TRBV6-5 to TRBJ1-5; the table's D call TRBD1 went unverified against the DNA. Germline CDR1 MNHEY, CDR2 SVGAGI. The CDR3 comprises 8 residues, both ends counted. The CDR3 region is CASSWTEL.

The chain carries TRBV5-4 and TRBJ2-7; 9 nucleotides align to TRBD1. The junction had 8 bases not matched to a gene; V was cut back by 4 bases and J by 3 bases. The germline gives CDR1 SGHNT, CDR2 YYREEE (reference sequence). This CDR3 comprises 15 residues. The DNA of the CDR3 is TGTGCCAGCAGCCAAGACAGGGGGAATATCTACGAGCAGTACTTC. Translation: CASSQDRGNIYEQYF. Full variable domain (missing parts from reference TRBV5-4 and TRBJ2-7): ETGVTQSPTHLIKTRGQQVTLRCSSQSGHNTVSWYQQALGQGPQFIFQYYREEENGRGNFPPRFSGLQFPNYSSELNVNALELDDSALYLCASSQDRGNIYEQYFGPGTRLTVT.

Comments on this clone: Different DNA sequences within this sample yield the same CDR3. CDR3 nucleotide sequence: TGCGCCAGCAGCTTGGCCAAGGAGACCCAGTACTTC. Its protein is CASSLAKETQYF. The rearrangement links TRBV5-1 to TRBJ2-5; D gene uncertain. The CDR3 extends over 12 amino acids. V was pared by 0 bases and J by 5 bases, with 5 bases between. In germline, CDR1 is SGHRS, CDR2 YFSETQ.

The CDR3 coding sequence is TGCGCCAGCAGCTTGGCCGTATTACACTCCTCCACAGATACGCAGTATTTT. As protein: CASSLAVLHSSTDTQYF. The chain uses TRBV5-1 and TRBJ2-3; D not resolved. The length of the CDR3 is 17 residues. Trimming took 0 bases from V and 2 from J, leaving 16 bases between them. In germline, CDR1 is SGHRS, CDR2 YFSETQ.

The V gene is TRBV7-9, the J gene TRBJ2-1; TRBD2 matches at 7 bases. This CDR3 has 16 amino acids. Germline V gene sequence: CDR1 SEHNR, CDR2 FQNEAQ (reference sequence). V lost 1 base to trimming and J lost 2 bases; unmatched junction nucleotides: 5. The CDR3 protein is CASSLGGAGTYNEQFF. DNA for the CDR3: TGTGCCAGCAGCTTAGGGGGAGCGGGGACCTACAATGAGCAGTTCTTC.

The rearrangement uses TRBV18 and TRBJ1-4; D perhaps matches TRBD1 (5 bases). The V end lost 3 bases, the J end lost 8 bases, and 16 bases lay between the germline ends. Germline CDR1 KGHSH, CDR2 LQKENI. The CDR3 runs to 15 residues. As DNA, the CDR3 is TGTGCCAGCTCACCGCGGGACCCCAAGGAAGAAAAACTGTTTTTT. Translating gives CASSPRDPKEEKLFF. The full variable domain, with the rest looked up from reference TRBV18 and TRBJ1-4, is NAGVMQNPRHLVRRRGQEARLRCSPMKGHSHVYWYRQLPEEGLKFMVYLQKENIIDESGMPKERFSAEFPKEGPSILRIQQVVRGDSAAYFCASSPRDPKEEKLFFGSGTQLSVL.

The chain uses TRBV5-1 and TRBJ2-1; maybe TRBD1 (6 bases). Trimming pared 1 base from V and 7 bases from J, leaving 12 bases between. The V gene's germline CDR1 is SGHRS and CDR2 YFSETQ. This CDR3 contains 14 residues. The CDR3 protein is CASSLTGSRNEQFF. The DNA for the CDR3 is TGCGCCAGCAGCTTGACAGGGTCGAGGAATGAGCAGTTCTTC.

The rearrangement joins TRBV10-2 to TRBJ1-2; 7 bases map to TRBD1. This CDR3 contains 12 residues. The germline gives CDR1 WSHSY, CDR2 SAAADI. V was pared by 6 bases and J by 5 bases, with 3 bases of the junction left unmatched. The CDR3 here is CASRGTAYGYTF. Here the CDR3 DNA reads TGCGCCAGCAGGGGGACAGCTTATGGCTACACCTTC.

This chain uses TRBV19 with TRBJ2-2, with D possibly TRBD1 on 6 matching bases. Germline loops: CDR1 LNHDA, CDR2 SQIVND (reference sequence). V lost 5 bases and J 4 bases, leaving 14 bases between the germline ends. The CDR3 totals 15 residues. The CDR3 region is CASSHQGSSTGELFF. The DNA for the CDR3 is TGTGCCAGTAGTCATCAGGGGTCGAGCACCGGGGAGCTGTTTTTT. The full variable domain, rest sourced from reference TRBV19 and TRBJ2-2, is DGGITQSPKYLFRKEGQNVTLSCEQNLNHDAMYWYRQDPGQGLRLIYYSQIVNDFQKGDIAEGYSVSREKKESFPLTVTSAQKNPTAFYLCASSHQGSSTGELFFGEGSRLTVL.

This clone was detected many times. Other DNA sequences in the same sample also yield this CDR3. CDR3 coding DNA: TGCGCCAGCAGCTTGGGACAGAATCAGCCCCAGCATTTT. It translates to CASSLGQNQPQHF. The chain employs TRBV5-1 and TRBJ1-5, with D perhaps TRBD1 (5 bases). V was trimmed by 0 bases and J by 4 bases, leaving 5 bases between them. CDR3 size: 13 residues. Looked up from germline, CDR1 is SGHRS and CDR2 is YFSETQ.

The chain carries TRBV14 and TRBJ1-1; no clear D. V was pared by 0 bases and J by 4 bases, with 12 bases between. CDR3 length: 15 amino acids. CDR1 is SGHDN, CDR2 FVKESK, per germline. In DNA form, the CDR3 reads TGTGCCAGCAGCCAAGAAGGTACCGTGGGCACTGAAGCTTTCTTT. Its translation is CASSQEGTVGTEAFF.

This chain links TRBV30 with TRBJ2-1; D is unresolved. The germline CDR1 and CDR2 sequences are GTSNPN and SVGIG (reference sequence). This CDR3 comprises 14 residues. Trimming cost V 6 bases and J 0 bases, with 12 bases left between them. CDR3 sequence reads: CACRTLSSYNEQFF. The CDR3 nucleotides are TGTGCCTGCAGAACTCTGAGCTCCTACAATGAGCAGTTCTTC.

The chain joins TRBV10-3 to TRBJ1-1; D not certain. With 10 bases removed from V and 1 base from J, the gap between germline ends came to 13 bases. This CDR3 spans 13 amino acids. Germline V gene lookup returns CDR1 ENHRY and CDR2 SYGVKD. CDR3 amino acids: CATKRTGNTEAFF. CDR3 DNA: TGTGCCACCAAACGGACTGGGAACACTGAAGCTTTCTTT.

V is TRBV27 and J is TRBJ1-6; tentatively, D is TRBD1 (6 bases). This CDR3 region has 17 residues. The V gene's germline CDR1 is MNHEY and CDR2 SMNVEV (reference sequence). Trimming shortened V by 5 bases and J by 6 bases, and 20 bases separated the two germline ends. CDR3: CASSRPPMTGSNSPLHF. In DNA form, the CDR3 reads TGTGCCAGCAGTCGACCTCCTATGACAGGAAGTAATTCACCCCTCCACTTT.